This T cell receptor (beta chain) appears in the sequencing data of a study of post-analysis software for immune sequencing data. Per germline, CDR1 LGHDT and CDR2 YNNKEL (reference sequence). This CDR3 spans 15 amino acids. Study-wide findings and caveats: Those samples that were prepared in the same batch co-clustered strongly by F measure. Controls significantly exceeded multiple sclerosis patients in normalized Chao1 diversity. Comparison of patients with controls showed five TRBV segments more frequent in patients, TRBV5-6, TRBV5-1 and TRBV20-1 among them.

On this clonotype itself: Its antigen is unknown. The junction departs from germline at one end; a sequencing error may be responsible.

Included in the TCR beta cDNA libraries were unique molecular identifiers. A population of about 0.95 to 11 million T cells gave rise to roughly 500,000 cDNA molecules. TCRdb re-called the PCR reads with MiXCR, one entry per CDR3 protein. The data hold 750,000 to 900,000 distinct CDR3 sequences, with just over 45% observed a single time. The sequenced sample was blood. V is TRBV3-1 and J is TRBJ1-1; 8 positions agree with TRBD1. The source is a girl aged 10-17 years with multiple sclerosis. DNA of the CDR3: TGTGCCAGCAGCCTACAGGGGGGGATGAACACTAAAGCTTTCTTT. Protein sequence: CASSLQGGMNTKAFF.